This is a list of T cell receptor beta chains from one sample in a study of blood T cell repertoires in COVID-19. The data were produced by immunoSEQ multiplex PCR, yet TCRdb's version contains in-frame clones alone and is incomplete. The profile shows 250,000 to 300,000 clones, approximately 79% of them singletons. The sample comprised PBMCs or T cells enriched from blood (not recorded which). The source of these receptors is a man younger than 45 with acute COVID-19. Each CDR3 is given with its conserved first and last residue. D genes are given only for firm matches. Clone size, where shown, is once, few, many, or a class for clones that have expanded.

clone size: .; D gene: TRBD1; J gene: TRBJ1-1; V gene: TRBV5-1; CDR3 protein: CASSLGDRLNTEAFF; CDR3 DNA: TGTGCCAGCAGCTTGGGGGACAGGTTGAACACTGAAGCTTTCTTT
clone size: few; D gene: .; J gene: TRBJ1-4; V gene: TRBV5-5; CDR3 protein: CASSLSLATNEKLFF; CDR3 DNA: TGTGCCAGCAGCTTGTCCCTAGCAACTAATGAAAAACTGTTTTTT
clone size: .; D gene: .; J gene: TRBJ2-6; V gene: TRBV9; CDR3 protein: CASSVATRDTLSGANVLTF; CDR3 DNA: TGTGCCAGCAGCGTAGCTACCCGGGACACTTTATCTGGGGCCAACGTCCTGACTTTC
clone size: .; D gene: .; J gene: TRBJ2-1; V gene: TRBV7-6; CDR3 protein: CASSSSRSSHNEQFF; CDR3 DNA: TGTGCCAGCAGTTCATCCCGGAGCTCCCACAATGAGCAGTTCTTC
clone size: once; D gene: .; J gene: TRBJ2-4; V gene: TRBV6-2/TRBV6-3; CDR3 protein: CASSYRHSASLLAKNIQYF; CDR3 DNA: TGTGCCAGCAGTTACCGCCATAGCGCTTCCCTACTAGCCAAAAACATTCAGTACTTC
clone size: .; D gene: .; J gene: TRBJ2-3; V gene: TRBV7-3; CDR3 protein: CASSQGGGQIISDTQYF; CDR3 DNA: TGTGCCAGCAGCCAAGGGGGTGGGCAGATTATCTCGGATACGCAGTATTTT
clone size: .; D gene: TRBD1; J gene: TRBJ1-1; V gene: TRBV7-9; CDR3 protein: CASRPGTGSLNTEAFF; CDR3 DNA: TGTGCCAGCAGACCTGGGACAGGGAGTTTGAACACTGAAGCTTTCTTT
clone size: .; D gene: TRBD1; J gene: TRBJ1-5; V gene: TRBV5-1; CDR3 protein: CASSPEGTAYQPQHF; CDR3 DNA: TGCGCCAGCAGCCCGGAAGGGACAGCGTATCAGCCCCAGCATTTT
clone size: .; D gene: TRBD2; J gene: TRBJ2-3; V gene: TRBV30; CDR3 protein: CAWKRPTSGRPDTQYF; CDR3 DNA: TGTGCCTGGAAGAGGCCCACTAGCGGGAGGCCAGATACGCAGTATTTT
clone size: .; D gene: TRBD1; J gene: TRBJ1-5; V gene: TRBV27; CDR3 protein: CASRPGQGLLGNQPQHF; CDR3 DNA: TGTGCCAGCAGGCCGGGACAGGGCCTCTTGGGCAATCAGCCCCAGCATTTT
clone size: .; D gene: TRBD1; J gene: TRBJ1-1; V gene: TRBV24-1; CDR3 protein: CATSDHRGRGTEAFF; CDR3 DNA: TGTGCCACCAGTGATCACAGGGGGCGGGGGACTGAAGCTTTCTTT
clone size: .; D gene: TRBD1; J gene: TRBJ1-5; V gene: TRBV19; CDR3 protein: CASSTQAGGRNQPQHF; CDR3 DNA: TGTGCCAGTAGTACTCAGGCAGGGGGCCGCAATCAGCCCCAGCATTTT
clone size: .; D gene: .; J gene: TRBJ1-2; V gene: TRBV19; CDR3 protein: CASSMAGGYGYTF; CDR3 DNA: TGTGCCAGTAGTATGGCGGGGGGCTATGGCTACACCTTC
clone size: .; D gene: TRBD2; J gene: TRBJ2-1; V gene: TRBV3-1/TRBV3-2; CDR3 protein: CASSPLIAGGRVEQFF; CDR3 DNA: TGTGCCAGCAGCCCCCTCATAGCGGGGGGCCGGGTTGAGCAGTTCTTC
clone size: .; D gene: TRBD1; J gene: TRBJ1-6; V gene: TRBV4-1; CDR3 protein: CASSQDTGQTSSYNSPLHF; CDR3 DNA: TGCGCCAGCAGCCAAGATACGGGACAGACCAGCTCCTATAATTCACCCCTCCACTTT
clone size: .; D gene: .; J gene: TRBJ2-3; V gene: TRBV6-5; CDR3 protein: CASSYRRGNTDTQYF; CDR3 DNA: TGTGCCAGCAGTTACCGACGGGGGAACACAGATACGCAGTATTTT
clone size: .; D gene: .; J gene: TRBJ2-1; V gene: TRBV19; CDR3 protein: CASSLPGTPFYEQFF; CDR3 DNA: TGTGCCAGTAGCCTCCCCGGGACACCTTTTTATGAGCAGTTCTTC
clone size: .; D gene: .; J gene: TRBJ2-6; V gene: TRBV2; CDR3 protein: CASSNRDIGANVLTF; CDR3 DNA: TGTGCCAGCAGTAACCGGGACATTGGGGCCAACGTCCTGACTTTC
clone size: few; D gene: TRBD1; J gene: TRBJ1-1; V gene: TRBV2; CDR3 protein: CASSEGTGKTEAFF; CDR3 DNA: TGTGCCAGCAGTGAGGGGACAGGGAAGACTGAAGCTTTCTTT
clone size: once; D gene: TRBD2; J gene: TRBJ2-1; V gene: TRBV5-4; CDR3 protein: CASSSGLANEQFF; CDR3 DNA: TGTGCCAGCAGCTCGGGACTAGCCAATGAGCAGTTCTTC
clone size: .; D gene: TRBD1; J gene: TRBJ1-1; V gene: TRBV19; CDR3 protein: CASSAYRDSTEAFF; CDR3 DNA: TGTGCCAGTAGTGCATATCGGGACAGCACTGAAGCTTTCTTT
clone size: .; D gene: .; J gene: TRBJ2-1; V gene: TRBV6-4; CDR3 protein: CASSLSSYNEQFF; CDR3 DNA: TGTGCCAGCAGTCTTAGCTCCTACAATGAGCAGTTCTTC
clone size: once; D gene: .; J gene: TRBJ1-2; V gene: TRBV5-4; CDR3 protein: CASSYREYKNYGYTF; CDR3 DNA: TGTGCCAGCAGCTACAGGGAATATAAGAACTATGGCTACACCTTC
clone size: .; D gene: .; J gene: TRBJ1-4; V gene: TRBV19; CDR3 protein: CASSIIQATNEKLFF; CDR3 DNA: TGTGCCAGTAGTATAATTCAGGCAACTAATGAAAAACTGTTTTTT
clone size: .; D gene: .; J gene: TRBJ1-3; V gene: TRBV6-5; CDR3 protein: CASSYQGGAGNTIYF; CDR3 DNA: TGTGCCAGCAGTTATCAGGGTGGCGCTGGAAACACCATATATTTT
clone size: .; D gene: .; J gene: TRBJ1-4; V gene: TRBV5-1; CDR3 protein: CASSRLATNEKLFF; CDR3 DNA: TGCGCCAGCAGCAGACTTGCAACTAATGAAAAACTGTTTTTT
clone size: .; D gene: .; J gene: TRBJ1-1; V gene: TRBV14; CDR3 protein: CASSQVSVNTEAFF; CDR3 DNA: TGTGCCAGCAGCCAAGTATCGGTGAACACTGAAGCTTTCTTT
clone size: .; D gene: .; J gene: TRBJ2-1; V gene: TRBV14; CDR3 protein: CASSHLTGYNEQFF; CDR3 DNA: TGTGCCAGCAGCCATCTCACAGGGTATAATGAGCAGTTCTTC
clone size: .; D gene: TRBD2; J gene: TRBJ2-1; V gene: TRBV5-1; CDR3 protein: CASSSARGSSYNEQFF; CDR3 DNA: TGTGCCAGCAGCTCGGCGCGGGGGAGCTCCTACAATGAGCAGTTCTTC
clone size: .; D gene: TRBD2; J gene: TRBJ2-2; V gene: TRBV28; CDR3 protein: CASREIAGRTNTGELFF; CDR3 DNA: TGTGCCAGCAGGGAAATAGCGGGACGGACTAACACCGGGGAGCTGTTTTTT
clone size: .; D gene: .; J gene: TRBJ1-2; V gene: TRBV5-4; CDR3 protein: CASSETANYGYTF; CDR3 DNA: TGTGCCAGCAGCGAAACAGCTAACTATGGCTACACCTTC
clone size: .; D gene: TRBD2; J gene: TRBJ2-2; V gene: TRBV7-8; CDR3 protein: CASSPERGLRMKELFF; CDR3 DNA: TGTGCCAGCAGCCCGGAGCGGGGCTTAAGGATGAAGGAGCTGTTTTTT
clone size: .; D gene: TRBD1; J gene: TRBJ1-3; V gene: TRBV5-1; CDR3 protein: CASSLVGGSSGNTIYF; CDR3 DNA: TGTGCCAGCAGCTTGGTAGGGGGCAGCTCTGGAAACACCATATATTTT
clone size: .; D gene: .; J gene: TRBJ2-5; V gene: TRBV3-1/TRBV3-2; CDR3 protein: CASSRRREETQYF; CDR3 DNA: TGTGCCAGCAGTCGAAGACGGGAAGAGACCCAGTACTTC
clone size: .; D gene: TRBD2; J gene: TRBJ2-5; V gene: TRBV15; CDR3 protein: CATSSGASGGRETQYF; CDR3 DNA: TGTGCCACCAGCAGCGGGGCTAGCGGGGGGAGGGAGACCCAGTACTTC
clone size: once; D gene: .; J gene: TRBJ2-3; V gene: TRBV5-4; CDR3 protein: CASSISGFTDTQYF; CDR3 DNA: TGTGCCAGCAGCATTAGCGGTTTCACAGATACGCAGTATTTT
clone size: .; D gene: TRBD1; J gene: TRBJ1-2; V gene: TRBV19; CDR3 protein: CASSIGDRVYGYTF; CDR3 DNA: TGTGCCAGTAGTATTGGCGACAGGGTGTATGGCTACACCTTC
clone size: .; D gene: .; J gene: TRBJ1-2; V gene: TRBV12-3/TRBV12-4; CDR3 protein: CASSLRGSYGYTF; CDR3 DNA: TGTGCCAGCAGCCTACGGGGTAGCTATGGCTACACCTTC
clone size: .; D gene: .; J gene: TRBJ1-1; V gene: TRBV2; CDR3 protein: CASSEWDTPNTEAFF; CDR3 DNA: TGTGCCAGCAGTGAATGGGACACCCCGAACACTGAAGCTTTCTTT
clone size: once; D gene: .; J gene: TRBJ1-1; V gene: TRBV2; CDR3 protein: CASSLLAKNTEAFF; CDR3 DNA: TGTGCCAGCAGTCTCCTGGCCAAGAACACTGAAGCTTTCTTT
clone size: .; D gene: TRBD1; J gene: TRBJ1-1; V gene: TRBV9; CDR3 protein: CASSAGTGNTEAFF; CDR3 DNA: TGTGCCAGCAGCGCAGGGACAGGGAACACTGAAGCTTTCTTT
clone size: .; D gene: TRBD1; J gene: TRBJ1-2; V gene: TRBV7-9; CDR3 protein: CASRGNSGTEIFYTF; CDR3 DNA: TGTGCCAGCAGGGGGAACTCCGGGACAGAGATTTTCTACACCTTC
clone size: .; D gene: .; J gene: TRBJ2-5; V gene: TRBV3-1/TRBV3-2; CDR3 protein: CASSQSVRRETQYF; CDR3 DNA: TGTGCCAGCAGCCAAAGCGTCCGCCGGGAGACCCAGTACTTC
clone size: .; D gene: .; J gene: TRBJ1-2; V gene: TRBV12-3/TRBV12-4; CDR3 protein: CASSTRREGGYTF; CDR3 DNA: TGTGCCAGCAGTACCAGGCGTGAAGGTGGCTACACCTTC
clone size: .; D gene: .; J gene: TRBJ1-1; V gene: TRBV2; CDR3 protein: CASSRVGEAFF; CDR3 DNA: TGTGCCAGCAGCCGGGTGGGTGAAGCTTTCTTT
clone size: .; D gene: TRBD2; J gene: TRBJ2-1; V gene: TRBV3-1/TRBV3-2; CDR3 protein: CASSQGDTQFSETSGRASCNEQFF; CDR3 DNA: TGTGCCAGCAGCCAAGGGGACACCCAATTCTCAGAGACTAGCGGGAGGGCATCCTGCAATGAGCAGTTCTTC
clone size: once; D gene: TRBD1; J gene: TRBJ1-4; V gene: TRBV27; CDR3 protein: CASSFRGQYEKLFF; CDR3 DNA: TGTGCCAGCAGTTTTAGGGGGCAATATGAAAAACTGTTTTTT
clone size: .; D gene: TRBD1; J gene: TRBJ1-5; V gene: TRBV27; CDR3 protein: CASSPPGTGGNQPQHF; CDR3 DNA: TGTGCCAGCAGTCCCCCCGGGACAGGGGGCAATCAGCCCCAGCATTTT